This T cell receptor (beta chain) was captured by sequencing in a study of early T cells in non-severe SARS-CoV-2 infection. The overall study: Sequencing input comprised bulk RNA from unsorted whole blood; chain pairing was not available. General observations from the study: Private and CD4 specificities were missed by VDJdb matching, which favored anti-spike CD8 responses.

Unique molecular identifiers (one per individual cDNA molecule) were attached. TCRdb ran MiXCR on the 5' RACE reads and lists one entry per CDR3 protein. Found here are 25,000 to 35,000 distinct CDR3 sequences, 4.5% to 7% of them singletons; the top ten hold over 10%. This CDR3 region has 14 residues. Trimming shortened V by 4 bases and J by 5 bases, and 13 bases separated the two germline ends. Per germline, CDR1 MDHEN and CDR2 SYDVKM. At least ten counts were recorded for this clonotype. The target antigen is unknown. This clonotype originated in an adult who was a healthcare worker with PCR-confirmed SARS-CoV-2 infection or an uninfected control (not recorded which). Material: whole blood. The chain employs TRBV28 and TRBJ2-3; D call uncertain. DNA for the CDR3: TGTGCCAGCAGTTCCCAACAGTTCCTAGATACGCAGTATTTT. It yields the protein CASSSQQFLDTQYF.